This record covers a single T cell receptor (beta chain). The sample belongs to a study of blood T cell repertoires in COVID-19. Overall study context: Spain, Italy and the United States supplied samples that represented acute and convalescent COVID-19. Sources were T cells, B-cell-depleted T cells, or PBMCs; the material itself was cDNA or gDNA.

V lost 8 bases to trimming and J lost 4 bases, with 19 bases between them. Germline assignment: CDR1 SGHRS and CDR2 YFSETQ. The CDR3 contains 14 residues. In the source study's methods: Reference gene primer amplification yielded estimated nucleated cell counts. Clones were read by immunoSEQ multiplex PCR, and TCRdb kept only the in-frame ones, dropping some. That table supplies the V and J calls and clone size; D and trimming were determined from the DNA. Here the sample spans some 120,000 clones, approximately 90% being singletons. Sample: peripheral blood. The rearrangement joins TRBV5-1 to TRBJ2-7; D might be TRBD1 (6 bases). The sequence derives from a man in his forties or fifties with acute or convalescent COVID-19. The CDR3 sequence is CARGVAGEIYEQYF. CDR3 coding DNA: TGCGCCAGGGGAGTGGCAGGGGAGATATACGAGCAGTACTTC.